This paragraph covers one T cell receptor beta chain sequence. The data were obtained in a study of T cell changes during pregnancy in multiple sclerosis. With 1 base removed from V and 3 bases from J, the gap between germline ends came to 4 bases. The CDR3 is 12 residues long. Germline V gene sequence: CDR1 LGHNT, CDR2 FRNRAP. Method: immunoSEQ multiplex PCR; TCRdb's copy keeps in-frame clones and lacks some. The data show about 60,000 clones, less than 95% seen once. The starting material was peripheral blood, obtained in the second trimester of pregnancy. The chain links TRBV12-5 to TRBJ2-7, with D uncertain. This receptor was taken from a female donor in good health, enrolled as a control in a pregnancy study. The CDR3 DNA reads as TGTGCTAGTGGTTTGGCGGGCTACGAGCAGTACTTC. It yields the protein CASGLAGYEQYF.